This T cell receptor (beta chain) emerged from a study of T cell clusters in autoimmune cytopenias (dated by TCRdb to about 2019). Regarding the research as a whole: TRB sequencing reached a median depth of roughly 52,000 reads per sample and yielded a median of about 2,400 distinct TRB clonotypes per sample. The study was designed to test whether a disease-specific immune repertoire signature usable as a blood-based biomarker is carried by autoimmune cytopenia patients. Alongside healthy, CLL and autoimmune hepatitis controls, autoimmune cytopenia patients had their peripheral blood TRB and IGH repertoires sequenced at active disease and again during treatment follow-up. What the authors observed across the whole study: Compared with active autoimmune hepatitis patients, healthy donors had almost three times as many exclusive TRB clusters, a finding consistent with an autoimmunity-wide signature. The T cell clusters were only ever defined in silico, so experimental validation of their functional role was still needed. TRB repertoire shifts, with less even repertoires in secondary cytopenia and CLL, mostly reflected lymphoma bias rather than autoimmunity. The cluster-lack signature was not seen for secondary cytopenia versus CLL, apparently masked by the dominant lymphoma-associated repertoire. The GLIPH analysis suggested a lack of physiological T cell clusters in primary autoimmune cytopenia patients, since a few dozen clusters were exclusive to healthy donors whereas under 20 were exclusive to patients.

Multiplex PCR with a touch-down protocol amplified TRB rearrangements, with the TRB-A and TRB-B primer pools combined in a single tube. Illumina adapters and sample indices were added to the amplicons through two consecutive PCR reactions using Phusion HS II polymerase. The amplicons were purified from gel with the NucleoSpin Gel and PCR Clean-up kit, after which the amplicons were quantified by Qubit and checked for quality on an Agilent 2100 Bioanalyzer. Sequencing of the libraries was done on an Illumina MiSeq with paired-end, single-indexed, 600-cycle runs. As for how the authors treated the data: TRB reads were aligned and assembled with MiXCR version 2.1.12 using the default MiXCR reference library. A clone was defined by each unique CDR3 nucleotide sequence, and analysis was restricted to productive sequences with at least two reads. Repertoire diversity was assessed with alpha-parameterized diversity profiles (alpha 0 to 5), including the Shannon (alpha 1) and Simpson (alpha 2) indices, which were computed with an R script. Combinatorial TRB VJ usage was calculated with the tcR package and was compared between cohorts by principal component analysis performed with ade4. GLIPH was used to cluster TCRbeta CDR3s in pairs of cohorts matched for age and read depth, and a Wilcoxon test was used to compare cluster frequencies. After the reads were reprocessed by TCRdb, one entry was made per CDR3 protein sequence, with no DNA. For this entry, the V and J calls and clone size follow TCRdb and not the study's own pipeline. The data table for this sample lists fewer than 3,000 distinct CDR3 sequences. The ten largest clones take up around 38% of the sample.

As concerns this clonotype: Which antigen it targets is not known.

Per sample, approximately 270 ng of peripheral blood genomic DNA, 35,000 to 40,000 genome equivalents, was used for TRB amplification. Input material: peripheral blood. This sequence originates from a human donor with an autoimmune cytopenia, with autoimmune hepatitis or in good health (not recorded which).

The CDR3 region has the sequence CASSLGANEAFF. The chain is encoded by TRBV5-6 joined to TRBJ1-1. The CDR3 covers 12 residues, taking in both the cysteine and the phenylalanine. Only the protein is on record. Based on the germline V gene, the CDR1 and CDR2 sequences are SGHDT and YYEEEE.